Listed below are T cell receptor beta chains from one sample, sequenced in a study of a mutant IDH1 vaccine in newly diagnosed glioma. Assay used: immunoSEQ multiplex PCR; TCRdb lists only in-frame clones, some missing. The repertoire holds 25,000 to 30,000 clones, with around 79% as singletons. The antigens these receptors bind are not known. The specimen comprised PBMCs, sampled from a glioma patient whose treatment included an IDH1 peptide vaccine. The receptors shown here come from a man aged 35-49 years with glioma. Both conserved end residues are part of each CDR3. A D gene is named only where the DNA matches it firmly. Rows may omit the clone size; those that give it use once, few, many or a size class.

length,J,V,D,size,CDR3,DNA
14,TRBJ2-2,TRBV9,NA,NA,CASSEGLETGELFF,TGTGCCAGCAGTGAGGGGCTTGAAACCGGGGAGCTGTTTTTT
14,TRBJ1-4,TRBV19,TRBD1,NA,CASTPGTGNEKLFF,TGTGCCAGTACCCCCGGGACAGGGAATGAAAAACTGTTTTTT
14,TRBJ1-2,TRBV4-3,NA,NA,CASSQELGMRGYTF,TGCGCCAGCAGCCAAGAACTCGGGATGCGAGGCTACACCTTC
13,TRBJ1-1,TRBV5-6,NA,NA,CASSFGENTEAFF,TGTGCCAGCAGCTTTGGGGAAAACACTGAAGCTTTCTTT
16,TRBJ2-1,TRBV11-3,TRBD2,NA,CASSNPLAGRYNEQFF,TGTGCCAGCAGCAACCCTCTAGCGGGAAGGTACAATGAGCAGTTCTTC
16,TRBJ2-3,TRBV11-2,TRBD2,NA,CASSSQLASSTDTQYF,TGTGCCAGCAGCTCGCAACTAGCGAGTAGCACAGATACGCAGTATTTT
16,TRBJ2-3,TRBV5-1,TRBD2,NA,CASSFGGRVSTDTQYF,TGCGCCAGCTCCTTCGGGGGGAGGGTTAGCACAGATACGCAGTATTTT
15,TRBJ1-2,TRBV5-1,TRBD1,NA,CASSYRTGDLRGYTF,TGCGCCAGCAGCTACAGGACAGGGGATTTAAGGGGCTACACCTTC
16,TRBJ2-5,TRBV5-1,TRBD2,NA,CASSLAGTSGQETQYF,TGCGCCAGCAGCTTGGCCGGTACTAGCGGCCAAGAGACCCAGTACTTC
11,TRBJ2-1,TRBV20-1,NA,NA,CSAPGPNEQFF,TGCAGTGCACCGGGGCCGAATGAGCAGTTCTTC
17,TRBJ2-3,TRBV7-9,TRBD2,NA,CASRDERGAVHTDTQYF,TGTGCCAGCAGAGACGAGCGGGGGGCCGTGCACACAGATACGCAGTATTTT
15,TRBJ1-2,TRBV13,TRBD1,once,CASSLGTDRGSGYTF,TGTGCCAGCAGCTTAGGCACGGACAGGGGCAGCGGCTACACCTTC
12,TRBJ1-4,TRBV6-5,NA,NA,CASSLRGEKLFF,TGTGCCAGCAGCCTCCGGGGGGAAAAACTGTTTTTT
15,TRBJ2-1,TRBV6-6,TRBD2,NA,CASSYSAGGPYEQFF,TGTGCCAGCAGTTACTCGGCGGGAGGGCCTTATGAGCAGTTCTTC
16,TRBJ2-7,TRBV7-9,NA,NA,CASSLGTTGTENEQYF,TGTGCCAGCAGCTTAGGTACCACAGGGACGGAAAACGAGCAGTACTTC
13,TRBJ2-7,TRBV18,NA,NA,CASSPRQGLEQYF,TGTGCCAGCTCACCACGGCAGGGACTCGAGCAGTACTTC
15,TRBJ2-7,TRBV10-3,TRBD1,once,CATHPGQGGWYEQYF,TGTGCCACGCACCCGGGACAGGGGGGTTGGTACGAGCAGTACTTC
13,TRBJ1-6,TRBV6-6,TRBD1,few,CASRATGESPLHF,TGTGCCAGCAGAGCGACAGGGGAATCACCCCTCCACTTT
16,TRBJ1-3,TRBV5-5,NA,NA,CASSHSGTEGGNTIYF,TGTGCCAGCAGCCACTCCGGGACGGAGGGGGGAAACACCATATATTTT
15,TRBJ2-3,TRBV7-8,NA,NA,CASSLPAGSTDTQYF,TGTGCCAGCAGCTTACCGGCAGGGAGCACAGATACGCAGTATTTT
15,TRBJ1-1,TRBV6-5,NA,NA,CASSYDGRSNTEAFF,TGTGCCAGCAGTTACGATGGCAGGTCGAACACTGAAGCTTTCTTT
16,TRBJ2-1,TRBV7-2,TRBD2,NA,CASSLASSGVYNEQFF,TGTGCCAGCAGCTTAGCCTCTAGCGGGGTTTACAATGAGCAGTTCTTC